The 7 T cell receptor beta chains given below trace back to one sample, sequenced in a study of T cell changes during pregnancy in multiple sclerosis. Using immunoSEQ multiplex PCR, the repertoire was profiled, and TCRdb retains in-frame clones only, with some absent. The data hold about 110,000 clones, with roughly nine tenths observed a single time. The sequences come from peripheral blood, collected after pregnancy. These TCRs come from a female donor with multiple sclerosis, enrolled in a pregnancy study.

The V call is TRBV9, the J call TRBJ2-1, with TRBD2 identical over 10 bases. In germline, CDR1 is SGDLS, CDR2 YYNGEE. After removal of 2 bases from V and 4 bases from J, the junction contained 3 bases not matched to a gene. CDR3 length equals 15 residues. CDR3 protein: CASSVDSGGYNEQFF. The CDR3 region has the DNA TGTGCCAGCAGCGTCGATAGCGGGGGGTACAATGAGCAGTTCTTC.

The chain carries TRBV6-1 and TRBJ1-2; TRBD1 might be the D (5 bases). V was trimmed by 0 bases and J by 4 bases, leaving 9 bases between them. Germline CDR1 MNHNS, CDR2 SASEGT. The CDR3 totals 14 residues. The CDR3 region is CASSEAGQLYGYTF. In DNA form, the CDR3 reads TGTGCCAGCAGTGAAGCGGGGCAGCTCTATGGCTACACCTTC.

The chain uses TRBV18 and TRBJ1-5; D ambiguous. Trimming cost V 2 bases and J 9 bases, with 11 bases left between them. Germline V CDR1 and CDR2: KGHSH, LQKENI. This CDR3 comprises 13 residues. CDR3 nucleotide sequence: TGTGCCAGCTCACCAGACACAGAGCCGCCCCAGCATTTT. Its translation: CASSPDTEPPQHF.

This clone was found once. CDR3 loop: CASSFGQGRPPEQYF. In DNA form, the CDR3 reads TGTGCCAGCAGCTTCGGGCAGGGGCGACCCCCCGAGCAGTACTTC. The chain is built from TRBV7-9 and TRBJ2-7; tentatively, D is TRBD1 (6 bases). The V end lost 3 bases, the J end lost 6 bases, and 18 bases lay between the germline ends. Germline V gene sequence: CDR1 SEHNR, CDR2 FQNEAQ (reference sequence). This CDR3 spans 15 amino acids.

V usage is TRBV6-5 and J usage is TRBJ2-5; 9 positions agree with TRBD1. The CDR3 has 15 residues. With V trimmed by 5 bases and J by 4 bases, 8 bases remained unmatched. The V gene's germline CDR1 is MNHEY and CDR2 SVGAGI. CDR3 DNA sequence: TGTGCCAGCAGTCCAAACAGGGGGCCAGGAGAGACCCAGTACTTC. Translating gives CASSPNRGPGETQYF.

V is TRBV5-4 and J is TRBJ2-7, with no clear D. The CDR3 contains 13 residues. CDR1 SGHNT and CDR2 YYREEE come from the germline V gene (reference sequence). V lost 5 bases and J 2 bases, leaving 11 bases between the germline ends. The CDR3 nucleotides read TGTGCCAGCAGTAAGATAGAAACCTACGAGCAGTACTTC. This gives the protein CASSKIETYEQYF.

This clone was found once. The V call is TRBV27, the J call TRBJ1-1; no firm D call. Trimming left V 3 bases short and J 5 bases short, with 13 bases between. CDR1 MNHEY and CDR2 SMNVEV come from the germline V gene (reference sequence). The CDR3 loop spans 14 amino acids. CDR3 nucleotide sequence: TGTGCCAGCAGTTTTGAGGGCGCCCATACTGAAGCTTTCTTT. Amino acid sequence: CASSFEGAHTEAFF.